This T cell receptor beta chain is drawn from a study of blood T cell repertoires in COVID-19. CDR3 length: 14 residues. Germline-derived CDR1 and CDR2 are SGHVS and FQNEAQ. Trimming took off 1 base at V and 0 bases at J, with 6 bases between the two ends. Using immunoSEQ multiplex PCR, the repertoire was profiled, and TCRdb retains in-frame clones only, with some absent. The repertoire holds about 180,000 clones, about 83% seen once, with less than 2% in the top ten. The chain employs TRBV7-8 and TRBJ2-5; D remains unclear. The clonotype comes from a human donor in a cohort sampled during active COVID-19. Sequences were obtained from peripheral blood. CDR3 region: CASSLDRYQETQYF. CDR3 sequence (DNA): TGTGCCAGCAGCTTAGACAGATACCAAGAGACCCAGTACTTC.